The sequence of this T cell receptor (beta chain) was determined in a study of blood T cell repertoires in COVID-19. As for the study in general: Sources were T cells, B-cell-depleted T cells, or PBMCs; the material itself was cDNA or gDNA.

Germline CDR1 SQVTM, CDR2 ANQGSEA. V was pared by 6 bases and J by 11 bases, with 15 bases of the junction left unmatched. The CDR3 runs 14 residues. This clone was recorded a few times. Original analysis: Estimation of nucleated cell counts was performed using reference gene primer amplification. Assay: immunoSEQ multiplex PCR; the TCRdb copy retains only in-frame clones and omits some. V, J and clone size derive from that table, while D and trimming were established from the DNA sequence. The sample holds about 100,000 clones, around 84% seen once. The chain has TRBV29-1 and TRBJ1-1; 10 bases match TRBD1. Sequenced sample: peripheral blood. The sequence was obtained from a woman aged 60-75 years with acute or convalescent COVID-19. The CDR3 coding sequence is TGCAGCGTCCCGGGACAGGGGACGATTTATGCGGCTTTCTTT. This gives the protein CSVPGQGTIYAAFF.